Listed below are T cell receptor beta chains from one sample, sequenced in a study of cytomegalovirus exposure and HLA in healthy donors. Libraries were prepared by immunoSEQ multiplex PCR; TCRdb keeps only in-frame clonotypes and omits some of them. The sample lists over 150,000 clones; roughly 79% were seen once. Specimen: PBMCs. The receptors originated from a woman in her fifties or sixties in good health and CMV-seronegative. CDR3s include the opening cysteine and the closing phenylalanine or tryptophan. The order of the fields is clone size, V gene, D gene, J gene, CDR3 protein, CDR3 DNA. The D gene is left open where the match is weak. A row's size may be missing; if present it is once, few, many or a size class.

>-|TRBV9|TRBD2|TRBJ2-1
CASSVGGSGTPDEQFF
TGTGCCAGCAGCGTAGGTGGTAGCGGGACCCCAGATGAGCAGTTCTTC
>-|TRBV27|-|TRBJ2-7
CASSLTESYEQYF
TGTGCCAGCAGTTTGACAGAGTCCTACGAGCAGTACTTC
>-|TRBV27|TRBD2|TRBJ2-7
CASSSGLAGFYEQYF
TGTGCCAGCAGCTCTGGACTAGCGGGATTCTACGAGCAGTACTTC
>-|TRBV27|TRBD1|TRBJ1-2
CASSTTGTRYGYTF
TGTGCCAGCAGTACGACAGGGACTCGCTATGGCTACACCTTC
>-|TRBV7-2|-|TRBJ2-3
CASRSGFNPDTQYF
TGTGCCAGCAGGTCAGGTTTTAATCCAGATACGCAGTATTTT
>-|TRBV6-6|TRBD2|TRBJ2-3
CASPPPREGLGTQYF
TGTGCCAGCCCCCCCCCGCGGGAGGGATTGGGTACGCAGTATTTT
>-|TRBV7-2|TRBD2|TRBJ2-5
CASLSGGASETQYF
TGTGCCAGCCTTAGCGGGGGGGCCAGCGAGACCCAGTACTTC
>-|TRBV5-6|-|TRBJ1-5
CASSLGTAYSNQPQHF
TGTGCCAGCAGCTTGGGGACAGCTTATAGCAATCAGCCCCAGCATTTT
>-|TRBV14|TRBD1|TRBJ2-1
CASSRRQGQVNNEQFF
TGTGCCAGCAGCCGAAGACAGGGACAAGTTAACAATGAGCAGTTCTTC
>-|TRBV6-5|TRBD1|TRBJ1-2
CASRIGQGVYGYTF
TGTGCCAGCAGAATAGGACAGGGAGTCTATGGCTACACCTTC
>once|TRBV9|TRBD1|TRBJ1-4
CASSRDSYEKLFF
TGTGCCAGCAGCCGGGACAGCTATGAAAAACTGTTTTTT
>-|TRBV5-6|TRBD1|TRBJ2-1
CASSFGQVFYNEQFF
TGTGCCAGCAGCTTCGGACAGGTTTTTTACAATGAGCAGTTCTTC
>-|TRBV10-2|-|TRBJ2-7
CASIGLGGSYEQYF
TGCGCCAGCATAGGCTTGGGGGGCTCCTACGAGCAGTACTTC
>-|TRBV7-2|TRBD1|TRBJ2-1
CASSQTGGAYNEQFF
TGTGCCAGCAGCCAAACAGGGGGCGCGTACAATGAGCAGTTCTTC
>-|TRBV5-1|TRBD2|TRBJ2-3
CASSPGAGGGTDTQYF
TGCGCCAGCAGCCCAGGAGCGGGAGGGGGCACAGATACGCAGTATTTT
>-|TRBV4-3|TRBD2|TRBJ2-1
CASSQSLAGLLNEQFF
TGCGCCAGCAGCCAGTCACTAGCGGGACTTCTCAATGAGCAGTTCTTC
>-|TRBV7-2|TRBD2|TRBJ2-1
CASSFIAGGNNEQFF
TGTGCCAGCAGCTTTATAGCGGGAGGAAACAATGAGCAGTTCTTC
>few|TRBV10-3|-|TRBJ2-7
CASQGQVVYEQYF
TGTGCCTCGCAGGGGCAGGTGGTCTACGAGCAGTACTTC
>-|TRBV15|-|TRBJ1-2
CATSTLFEGYTF
TGTGCCACCAGCACTCTTTTTGAGGGCTACACCTTC
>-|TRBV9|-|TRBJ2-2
CASSPLRQHTGELFF
TGTGCCAGCAGCCCACTGCGGCAGCACACCGGGGAGCTGTTTTTT
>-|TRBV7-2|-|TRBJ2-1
CASSPPRQTSWGYNEQFF
TGTGCCAGCAGCCCCCCCCGTCAGACTAGTTGGGGGTACAATGAGCAGTTCTTC
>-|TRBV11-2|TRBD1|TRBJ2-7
CASSLGDRDREEQYF
TGTGCCAGCAGCTTAGGAGACAGGGATAGGGAGGAGCAGTACTTC
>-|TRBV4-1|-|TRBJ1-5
CASSQDGPGGGSNQPQHF
TGCGCCAGCAGCCAAGATGGGCCGGGAGGGGGTTCAAATCAGCCCCAGCATTTT
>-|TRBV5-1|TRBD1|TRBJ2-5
CASSLGLGRGIETQYF
TGCGCCAGCAGCTTGGGCCTCGGCAGGGGGATAGAGACCCAGTACTTC